These T cell receptor beta chains were read from a single sample in a study of blood T cell repertoires in COVID-19. The repertoire was sequenced with immunoSEQ multiplex PCR; TCRdb's copy has only in-frame clones and lacks some. In the table there are about 400,000 clones, roughly nine tenths of which are singletons. Sequencing was performed on PBMCs or T cells enriched from blood (not recorded which). These TCRs come from a woman aged 30 to 39 who had recovered from COVID-19. CDR3s include the opening cysteine and the closing phenylalanine or tryptophan. The D gene is left open where the match is weak. A clone size is listed for some rows: how often the clone was seen (once, few, many), or a class if it is expanded.

TGTGCCAGCAGCTTTACAGTTGACGAGCAGTACTTC	CASSFTVDEQYF	.	TRBV7-9	TRBJ2-7	.
TGTGCCAGCAGTGAATACGAGCCCAGAGAGGGCTATGGCTACACCTTC	CASSEYEPREGYGYTF	.	TRBV6-1	TRBJ1-2	.
TGTGCCAGCCAGAGGACAGGGTTGAACACTGAAGCTTTCTTT	CASQRTGLNTEAFF	once	TRBV6-5	TRBJ1-1	TRBD1
TGTGCCAGCAGTTTATCAGGGCAACAAGAGACCCAGTACTTC	CASSLSGQQETQYF	.	TRBV28	TRBJ2-5	.
TGTGCCAGCAAGTCGACGGGAGGCACCCAAGAGACCCAGTACTTC	CASKSTGGTQETQYF	.	TRBV28	TRBJ2-5	TRBD2
TGTGCCAGCAGTTTGGGGGGCTACGAGCAGTACTTC	CASSLGGYEQYF	.	TRBV28	TRBJ2-7	.
TGCGCCAGCAGCGATCCGGGACAGGGGCAGAACACCATATATTTT	CASSDPGQGQNTIYF	.	TRBV5-1	TRBJ1-3	TRBD1
TGTGCCAGCAGCCAAGATGTCAGGGGGCGAACAGATACGCAGTATTTT	CASSQDVRGRTDTQYF	.	TRBV3-1/TRBV3-2	TRBJ2-3	TRBD1
TGTGCCAGCAGCTCACAGGGGATTCGGGGCTACACCTTC	CASSSQGIRGYTF	few	TRBV13	TRBJ1-2	TRBD1
TGCGCCAGCAGCTTAGGGGCCGCCGACACTGAAGCTTTCTTT	CASSLGAADTEAFF	.	TRBV5-1	TRBJ1-1	.
TGTGCCAGCAGAGCACAGGGAGCTGGAAACACCATATATTTT	CASRAQGAGNTIYF	.	TRBV6-5	TRBJ1-3	.
TGTGCCAGCAGCCAAGGTTTTCCGGGACAGGGCTCCTACGAGCAGTACTTC	CASSQGFPGQGSYEQYF	few	TRBV4-2	TRBJ2-7	TRBD1
TGTGCCAGCAGCCCTCGGGACTTGGAGACCCAGTACTTC	CASSPRDLETQYF	.	TRBV5-4	TRBJ2-5	.
TGTGCCAGCAGCTTTAGCGGGAGGGCTTACGAGCAGTACTTC	CASSFSGRAYEQYF	once	TRBV13	TRBJ2-7	TRBD2
TGTGCCAGCAGTTTGGACCGCGGGGGAAGCTCCTACGAGCAGTACTTC	CASSLDRGGSSYEQYF	once	TRBV28	TRBJ2-7	TRBD2
TGTGCCAGCAGTGAAGCATGGAGCACCGGGGAGCTGTTTTTT	CASSEAWSTGELFF	.	TRBV6-1	TRBJ2-2	.
TGTGCCAGCAAAAGCGGGAGGTCTAGCACAGATACGCAGTATTTT	CASKSGRSSTDTQYF	.	TRBV2	TRBJ2-3	TRBD2
TGTGCCAGCAGCCCCCTGGGGGGTGCGTGGGACACTGAAGCTTTCTTT	CASSPLGGAWDTEAFF	.	TRBV11-1	TRBJ1-1	.
TGTGCCAGCAGTCTCTTGACAGAAACCGGGGAGCTGTTTTTT	CASSLLTETGELFF	.	TRBV2	TRBJ2-2	.
TGTGCCGTCAAAGGGCGGGGGGTCGATGAGCAGTTCTTC	CAVKGRGVDEQFF	.	TRBV27	TRBJ2-1	TRBD2
TGTGCCAGTAGTATCGAGCGTACGAAGATCCAGTACTTC	CASSIERTKIQYF	.	TRBV19	TRBJ2-5	.
TGTGCCAGCAGCCGGGACTCTTGGGAGCAGTTCTTC	CASSRDSWEQFF	.	TRBV11-3	TRBJ2-1	.
TGCAGCGCACTGCGGGGGATGGGGGAGACCCAGTACTTC	CSALRGMGETQYF	.	TRBV29-1	TRBJ2-5	TRBD2
TGTGCCAGCAGCTTGTCGGGAGATAAGGAGCAGTACTTC	CASSLSGDKEQYF	.	TRBV5-5	TRBJ2-7	.
TGTGCCAGCAGCTTAGCGGCCGCTACGCAGTATTTT	CASSLAAATQYF	.	TRBV7-9	TRBJ2-3	.
TGTGCCAGCAGCCAAGATCGACGGGCTGAAGCTTTCTTT	CASSQDRRAEAFF	.	TRBV14	TRBJ1-1	.
TGTGCCAGCAGAACGGGTTTCTCCTACGAGCAGTACTTC	CASRTGFSYEQYF	.	TRBV2	TRBJ2-7	.
TGTGCCACCAGCTCGACAGGGGACCTCTCCTACGAGCAGTACTTC	CATSSTGDLSYEQYF	.	TRBV15	TRBJ2-7	TRBD1
TGTGCCTACCGATACAGGGGGGGCTACACCTTC	CAYRYRGGYTF	once	TRBV30	TRBJ1-2	TRBD1
TGTGCCAGCAGTGGGGATAGCGGGATGGTGACCCAGTACTTC	CASSGDSGMVTQYF	.	TRBV2	TRBJ2-5	TRBD2
TGTGCCAGCTCAGAGGGGGCGCGGACCACTGAAGCTTTCTTT	CASSEGARTTEAFF	.	TRBV18	TRBJ1-1	TRBD1
TGTGCCAGCAGTGTACTAACTAGCGGTCTATCCTACGAGCAGTACTTC	CASSVLTSGLSYEQYF	.	TRBV2	TRBJ2-7	TRBD2
TGTGCCAGCAGCCAAGATTTCGTCGGCGGGAGAGTTTCTGCCGGGGAGCTGTTTTTT	CASSQDFVGGRVSAGELFF	.	TRBV14	TRBJ2-2	TRBD2
TGTGCCAGTAGTATGGCGGGAGGATACTACGAGCAGTACTTC	CASSMAGGYYEQYF	.	TRBV19	TRBJ2-7	TRBD2
TGTGCCAGCAGCCGCCGGACTAGCGGGAGGCCCGGGGAGCTGTTTTTT	CASSRRTSGRPGELFF	.	TRBV7-2	TRBJ2-2	TRBD2
TGTGCCAGTACCCCGCGGGGGGCTAGCTATGGCTACACCTTC	CASTPRGASYGYTF	.	TRBV19	TRBJ1-2	.
TGTGCCAGCAGCCCCCCGGGCTCCTACAATGAGCAGTTCTTC	CASSPPGSYNEQFF	.	TRBV11-1	TRBJ2-1	.
TGTGCCAGCAGCCTGAGGGAAACTGAAGCTTTCTTT	CASSLRETEAFF	.	TRBV7-2	TRBJ1-1	.
TGCGCCAGCAGCTTGGTAGGAGGACCGAATTCACCCCTCCACTTT	CASSLVGGPNSPLHF	.	TRBV5-1	TRBJ1-6	.
TGCGCCAGCAGCTTGGGTAGCGGGCCAACAGATACGCAGTATTTT	CASSLGSGPTDTQYF	.	TRBV5-1	TRBJ2-3	TRBD2
TGTGCCAGCAGTGAGGGGGCGAAAAGGCCCTACGAGCAGTACTTC	CASSEGAKRPYEQYF	.	TRBV9	TRBJ2-7	TRBD1
TGTGCCAGTAGTACCCGGGAGACCCAGTACTTC	CASSTRETQYF	.	TRBV19	TRBJ2-5	.
TGTGCCAGCAGCCCGGCTGGGGGGACTCCCAATGAGCAGTTCTTC	CASSPAGGTPNEQFF	.	TRBV7-6	TRBJ2-1	.
TGTGCCAGCAGTTCCGGGTCCTCAGCGGGAGCTTTCTTT	CASSSGSSAGAFF	few	TRBV28	TRBJ1-1	.
TGTGCCAGCAGCTTAGGGCTAGGCGGGGAAAAACTGTTTTTT	CASSLGLGGEKLFF	.	TRBV11-2	TRBJ1-4	.
TGTGCCAGCAGCTTAACCAGGGGCACGTCTGGAAACACCATATATTTT	CASSLTRGTSGNTIYF	.	TRBV7-2	TRBJ1-3	.
TGCGCCAGCAGCTTACAGGGAAATCAGCCCCAGCATTTT	CASSLQGNQPQHF	.	TRBV5-1	TRBJ1-5	.
TGTGCCAGCAGTCCTACCGGGGGGCGCGACTATGGCTACACCTTC	CASSPTGGRDYGYTF	.	TRBV27	TRBJ1-2	.
TGTGCCAGCAGTTATGGGACAGGGTTTGCCTACGAGCAGTACTTC	CASSYGTGFAYEQYF	.	TRBV6-5	TRBJ2-7	TRBD1